The entry that follows covers one T cell receptor beta chain sequence. No antigen is known for it. There are no base qualities to consult, and no much larger clone falls within one base. The protocol used for the library was the immunoSEQ multiplex PCR assay. The source is immuneACCESS, and TCRdb retained only in-frame sequences with V and J called. Part of the clones is not carried over; for the studies checked, unresolved V genes explain less than half of this, and the remainder is unexplained. The sample table holds fewer than 200,000 clones, of which approximately 92% were seen once. The biggest ten clones account for about 1.6% of the sample. These data belong to a study of control samples from healthy donors and cancer patients (dated by TCRdb to the early 2020s). V is cut by 6 bases and J by 6 bases, and the space between the germline ends is 11 bases. From its cysteine to its phenylalanine, the CDR3 spans 13 amino acids. CDR3 DNA is the only sequence kept; it has 39 bases, read in frame from the first base.

The chain couples TRBV12-3 or TRBV12-4 to TRBJ2-2, with a weak D call of TRBD1 (6 bases match). Sequencing input: blood. This TCR was recovered from a man aged 18-30 years in good health. The CDR3 protein sequence reads: CASRYSGAGELFF. The DNA sequence is given as TGTGCCAGCAGATACTCAGGGGCCGGGGAGCTGTTTTTT.